The 4 T cell receptor beta chains given below trace back to one sample, sequenced in a study of identical twins. TCRdb reprocessed the 5' RACE reads via MiXCR and lists one record per CDR3 protein. The table records approximately 250,000 distinct CDR3 sequences, approximately 7.1% of them present only once. The same sample was also studied in work on T cells expressing NK-cell markers.

The sequencing sample was made of CD8+ T cells sorted from blood. The receptors were gathered from a young woman in good health.

Ten or more counts support this clonotype. The chain uses TRBV12-3 or TRBV12-4 and TRBJ1-5; the D gene is possibly TRBD1 (6 bases). The length of the CDR3 is 13 residues. With 5 bases removed from V and 5 bases from J, the gap between germline ends came to 10 bases. This CDR3 is CASSTGWYQPQHF. The CDR3 DNA sequence: TGTGCCAGCAGTACAGGGTGGTATCAGCCCCAGCATTTT.

There are a few counts of this clonotype. CDR3 bases: TGCGCCAGCAGCCCCGAATGGGACCTTCTCTCCTACAATGAGCAGTTCTTC. Amino acid sequence: CASSPEWDLLSYNEQFF. This chain joins TRBV4-3 and TRBJ2-1; D possibly uses TRBD1 or TRBD2 (5 bases each). The V end was cut by 4 bases, the J end by 0 bases, with 16 bases between. The V gene's germline CDR1 is LGHNA and CDR2 YSLEER. There are 17 residues in the CDR3.

V and J are TRBV7-3 and TRBJ1-2, with 8 nucleotides matching TRBD1. Looked up from germline, CDR1 is SGHTA and CDR2 is FQGTGA. The CDR3 totals 14 residues. Trimming cost V 4 bases and J 4 bases; bases outside gene matches: 5. In nucleotides, the CDR3 is TGTGCCAGCAGCTCAGGACAGGGCTCCTATGGCTACACCTTC. Protein sequence: CASSSGQGSYGYTF.

This clonotype was seen only once. This chain's CDR3 is CASSYSNIWKARRNEQFF. The CDR3, as DNA: TGTGCCAGCAGTTACTCGAACATTTGGAAGGCGCGGAGGAATGAGCAGTTCTTC. The chain carries TRBV6-5 and TRBJ2-1; D might be TRBD2 (5 bases). From germline, CDR1 is MNHEY and CDR2 SVGAGI. Trimming cost V 0 bases and J 7 bases, with 22 bases left between them. CDR3 size: 18 residues.